This paragraph covers one T cell receptor (beta chain) sequence. This record belongs to a study of cytomegalovirus exposure and HLA in healthy donors. As for the study in general: The 120 or so validation repertoires, a later analysis reported, used the same platform as the approximately 700 first-cohort repertoires.

Sequencing used immunoSEQ multiplex PCR; TCRdb keeps in-frame clones, though not all of them. Of tens of thousands of clones detected, just over 95% appear once; the ten largest clones hold about 4.6%. With 2 bases clipped from V and 5 bases from J, the junction kept 9 bases outside the gene matches. The CDR3 totals 15 residues. Germline CDR1 and CDR2: MGHRA and YSYEKL. Sequenced input: PBMCs. V gene TRBV4-1 combines with J gene TRBJ2-7; 7 nucleotides match TRBD1. The receptor was derived from a woman aged 18-29 years in good health and CMV-seropositive. The CDR3 here is CASSQQQGYLNEQYF. The DNA for the CDR3 is TGCGCCAGCAGCCAACAACAGGGGTATCTAAACGAGCAGTACTTC.